The entry that follows covers one T cell receptor beta chain sequence. The CDR3 spans 14 residues. Per germline, CDR1 SNHLY and CDR2 FYNNEI. Trimming at V came to 7 bases and at J to 0 bases, leaving 3 bases not matched to a gene. The data originate from a study of technical replicates of blood from a few donors. Some clones are missing from TCRdb's copy, which holds only in-frame ones; the method was immunoSEQ multiplex PCR. The table records some 56,000 clones, 90% to 95% of them present only once. The chain recombines TRBV2 with TRBJ2-7; 10 bases align to TRBD2. The sample taken for sequencing was PBMCs. The source is a human donor in good health. Some clones in this sample may be carry-over from other donors' samples. The CDR3 sequence is CASKRLAGSYEQYF. Here the CDR3 DNA reads TGTGCCAGCAAGAGACTAGCGGGCTCCTACGAGCAGTACTTC.